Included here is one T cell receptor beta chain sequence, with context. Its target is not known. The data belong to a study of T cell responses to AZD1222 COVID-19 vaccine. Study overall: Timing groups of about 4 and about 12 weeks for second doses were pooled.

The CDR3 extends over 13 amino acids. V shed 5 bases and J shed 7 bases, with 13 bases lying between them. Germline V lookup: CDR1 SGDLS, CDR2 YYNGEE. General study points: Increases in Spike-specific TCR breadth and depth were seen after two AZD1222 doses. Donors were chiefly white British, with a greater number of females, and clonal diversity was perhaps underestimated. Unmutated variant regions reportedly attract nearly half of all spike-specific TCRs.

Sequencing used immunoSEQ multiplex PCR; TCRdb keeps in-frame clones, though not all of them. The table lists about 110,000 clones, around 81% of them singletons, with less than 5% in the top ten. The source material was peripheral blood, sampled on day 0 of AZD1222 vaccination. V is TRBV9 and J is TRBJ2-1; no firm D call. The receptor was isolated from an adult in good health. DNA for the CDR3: TGTGCCAGCAGTGGAGCCCTCTCAAATGAGCAGTTCTTC. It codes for CASSGALSNEQFF.